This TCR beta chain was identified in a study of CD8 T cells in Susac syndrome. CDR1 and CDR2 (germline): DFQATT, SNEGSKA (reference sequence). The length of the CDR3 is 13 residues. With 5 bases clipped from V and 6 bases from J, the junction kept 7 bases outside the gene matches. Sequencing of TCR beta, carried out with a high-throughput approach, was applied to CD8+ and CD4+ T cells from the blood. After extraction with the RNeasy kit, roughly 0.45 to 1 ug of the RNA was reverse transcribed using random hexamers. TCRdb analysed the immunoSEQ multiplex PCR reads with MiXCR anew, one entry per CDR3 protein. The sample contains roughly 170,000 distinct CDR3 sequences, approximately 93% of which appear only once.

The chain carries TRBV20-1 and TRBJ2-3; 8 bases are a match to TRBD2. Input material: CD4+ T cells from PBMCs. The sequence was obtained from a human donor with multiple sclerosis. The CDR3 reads CSAPVAGKDTQYF. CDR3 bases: TGCAGTGCTCCGGTAGCGGGGAAGGATACGCAGTATTTT.